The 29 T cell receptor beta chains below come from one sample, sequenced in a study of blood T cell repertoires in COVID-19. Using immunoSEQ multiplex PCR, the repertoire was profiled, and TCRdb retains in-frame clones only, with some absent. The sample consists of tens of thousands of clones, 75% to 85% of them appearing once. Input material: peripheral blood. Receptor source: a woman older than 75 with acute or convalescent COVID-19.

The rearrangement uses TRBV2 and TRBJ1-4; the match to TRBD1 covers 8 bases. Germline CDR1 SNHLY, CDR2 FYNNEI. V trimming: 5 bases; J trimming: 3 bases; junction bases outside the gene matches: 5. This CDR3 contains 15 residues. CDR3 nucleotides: TGTGCCAGCAGTCCTCAGGGGGCTGCTAATGAAAAACTGTTTTTT. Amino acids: CASSPQGAANEKLFF.

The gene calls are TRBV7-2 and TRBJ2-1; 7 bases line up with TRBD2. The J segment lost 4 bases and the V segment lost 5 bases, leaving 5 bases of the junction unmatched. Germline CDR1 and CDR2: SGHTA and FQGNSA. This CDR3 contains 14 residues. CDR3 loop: CASSREAIYNEQFF. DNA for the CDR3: TGTGCCAGCAGCCGGGAGGCTATTTACAATGAGCAGTTCTTC. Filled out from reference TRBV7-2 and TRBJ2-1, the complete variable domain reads GAGVSQSPSNKVTEKGKDVELRCDPISGHTALYWYRQSLGQGLEFLIYFQGNSAPDKSGLPSDRFSAERTGGSVSTLTIQRTQQEDSAVYLCASSREAIYNEQFFGPGTRLTVL.

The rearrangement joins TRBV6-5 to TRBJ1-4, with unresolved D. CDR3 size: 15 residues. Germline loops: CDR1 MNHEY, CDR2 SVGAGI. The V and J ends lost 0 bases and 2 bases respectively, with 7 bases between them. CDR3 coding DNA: TGTGCCAGCAGTTACTCGCCGAGGACTAATGAAAAACTGTTTTTT. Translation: CASSYSPRTNEKLFF.

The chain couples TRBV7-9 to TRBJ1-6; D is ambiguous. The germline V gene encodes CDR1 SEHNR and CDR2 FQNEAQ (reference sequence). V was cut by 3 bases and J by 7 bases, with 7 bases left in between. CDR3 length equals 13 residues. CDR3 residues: CASSLALNSPLHF. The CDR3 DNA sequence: TGTGCCAGCAGCTTGGCCTTAAATTCACCCCTCCACTTT.

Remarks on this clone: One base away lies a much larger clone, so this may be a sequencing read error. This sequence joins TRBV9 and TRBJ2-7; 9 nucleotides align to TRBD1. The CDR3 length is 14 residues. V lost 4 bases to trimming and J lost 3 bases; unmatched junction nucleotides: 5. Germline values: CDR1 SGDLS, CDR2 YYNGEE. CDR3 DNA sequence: TGTGCCAGCAGCCCCCGGGACAGGGACTACGAGCAGTACTTC. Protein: CASSPRDRDYEQYF.

The CDR3 nucleotides read TGTGCCAGCAGCCACTTACAGGGTAGGCTGTTTTTT. It codes for CASSHLQGRLFF. The chain has TRBV3-1 (or the pseudogene TRBV3-2) and TRBJ2-2, with a weak D call TRBD1 (6 bases). The germline V and J ends were trimmed by 3 bases and 13 bases, with 12 bases remaining between them. This CDR3 contains 12 residues. CDR1 is LGHDT, CDR2 YNNKEL, per germline (reference sequence).

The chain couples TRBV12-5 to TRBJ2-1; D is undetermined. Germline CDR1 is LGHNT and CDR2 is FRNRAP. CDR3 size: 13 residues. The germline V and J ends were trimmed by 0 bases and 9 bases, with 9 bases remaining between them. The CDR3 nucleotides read TGTGCTAGTGGTTTGGTACCAACGGGTGAGCAGTTCTTC. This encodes CASGLVPTGEQFF. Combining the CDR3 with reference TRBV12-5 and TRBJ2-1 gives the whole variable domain DARVTQTPRHKVTEMGQEVTMRCQPILGHNTVFWYRQTMMQGLELLAYFRNRAPLDDSGMPKDRFSAEMPDATLATLKIQPSEPRDSAVYFCASGLVPTGEQFFGPGTRLTVL.

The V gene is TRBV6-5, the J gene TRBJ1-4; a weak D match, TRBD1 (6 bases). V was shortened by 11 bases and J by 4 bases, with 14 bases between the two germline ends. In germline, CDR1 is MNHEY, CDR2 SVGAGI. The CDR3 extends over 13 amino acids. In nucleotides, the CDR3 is TGTGCCGCGCAGGGGATGGTTAATGAAAAACTGTTTTTT. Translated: CAAQGMVNEKLFF.

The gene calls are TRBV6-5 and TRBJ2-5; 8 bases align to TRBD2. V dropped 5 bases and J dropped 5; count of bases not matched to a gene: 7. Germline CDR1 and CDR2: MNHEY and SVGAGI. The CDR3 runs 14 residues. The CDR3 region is CASSHPGGRETQYF. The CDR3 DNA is TGTGCCAGCAGTCACCCGGGGGGGAGGGAGACCCAGTACTTC.

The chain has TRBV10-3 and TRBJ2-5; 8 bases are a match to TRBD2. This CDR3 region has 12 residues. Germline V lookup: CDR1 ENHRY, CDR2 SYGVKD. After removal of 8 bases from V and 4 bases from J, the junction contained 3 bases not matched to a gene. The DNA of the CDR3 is TGTGCCATCGGTCTAGCGGGAGAGACCCAGTACTTC. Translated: CAIGLAGETQYF.

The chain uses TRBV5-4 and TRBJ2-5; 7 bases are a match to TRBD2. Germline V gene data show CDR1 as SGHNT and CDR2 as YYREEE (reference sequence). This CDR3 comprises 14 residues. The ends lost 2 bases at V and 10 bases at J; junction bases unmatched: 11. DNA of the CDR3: TGTGCCAGCAGCTTAGGGACTACCTCTAGGGACCAGTACTTC. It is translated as CASSLGTTSRDQYF.

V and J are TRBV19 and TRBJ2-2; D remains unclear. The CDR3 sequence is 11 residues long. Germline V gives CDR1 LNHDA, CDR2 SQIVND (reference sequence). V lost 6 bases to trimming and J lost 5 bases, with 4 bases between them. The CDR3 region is CASRRTGELFF. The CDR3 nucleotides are TGTGCCAGTAGGAGGACCGGGGAGCTGTTTTTT.

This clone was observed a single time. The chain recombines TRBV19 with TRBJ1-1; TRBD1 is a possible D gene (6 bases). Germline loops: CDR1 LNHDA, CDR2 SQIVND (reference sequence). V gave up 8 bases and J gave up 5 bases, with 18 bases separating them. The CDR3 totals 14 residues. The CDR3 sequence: CASPGNGQGTEAFF. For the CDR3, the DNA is TGTGCCAGTCCCGGGAATGGGCAGGGGACTGAAGCTTTCTTT.

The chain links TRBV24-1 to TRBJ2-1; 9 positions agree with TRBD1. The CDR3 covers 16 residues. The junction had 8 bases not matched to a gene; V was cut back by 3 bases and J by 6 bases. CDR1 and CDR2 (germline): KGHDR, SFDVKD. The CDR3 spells CATSDTGTGLFNEQFF. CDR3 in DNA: TGTGCCACCAGTGATACCGGGACAGGGCTATTCAATGAGCAGTTCTTC.

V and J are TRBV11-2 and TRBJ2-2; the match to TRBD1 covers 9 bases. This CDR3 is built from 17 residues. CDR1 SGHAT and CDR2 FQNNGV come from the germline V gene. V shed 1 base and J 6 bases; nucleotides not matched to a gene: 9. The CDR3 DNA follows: TGTGCCAGCAGCTTAGGGGTGACAGGGGGTATTTCCGGGGAGCTGTTTTTT. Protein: CASSLGVTGGISGELFF.

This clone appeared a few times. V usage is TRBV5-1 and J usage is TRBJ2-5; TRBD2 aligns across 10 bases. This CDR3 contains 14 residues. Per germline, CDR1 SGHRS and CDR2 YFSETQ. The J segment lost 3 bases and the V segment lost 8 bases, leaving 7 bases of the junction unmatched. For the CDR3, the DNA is TGCGCCAGTGGAGCGGGGGGGCCGGAAGAGACCCAGTACTTC. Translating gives CASGAGGPEETQYF. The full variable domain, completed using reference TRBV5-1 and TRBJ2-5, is KAGVTQTPRYLIKTRGQQVTLSCSPISGHRSVSWYQQTPGQGLQFLFEYFSETQRNKGNFPGRFSGRQFSNSRSEMNVSTLELGDSALYLCASGAGGPEETQYFGPGTRLLVL.

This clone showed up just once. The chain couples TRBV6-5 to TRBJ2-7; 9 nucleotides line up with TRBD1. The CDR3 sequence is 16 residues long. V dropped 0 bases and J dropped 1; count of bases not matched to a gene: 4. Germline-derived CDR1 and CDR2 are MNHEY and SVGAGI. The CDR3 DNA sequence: TGTGCCAGCAGTTACTCGACCGGACAGGGGTCCTACGAGCAGTACTTC. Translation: CASSYSTGQGSYEQYF.

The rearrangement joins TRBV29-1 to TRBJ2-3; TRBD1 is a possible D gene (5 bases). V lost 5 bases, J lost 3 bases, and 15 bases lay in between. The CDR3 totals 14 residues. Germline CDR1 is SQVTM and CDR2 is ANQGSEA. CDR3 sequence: CSVSPGFQTDTQYF. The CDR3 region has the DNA TGCAGCGTTTCCCCAGGGTTCCAAACAGATACGCAGTATTTT.

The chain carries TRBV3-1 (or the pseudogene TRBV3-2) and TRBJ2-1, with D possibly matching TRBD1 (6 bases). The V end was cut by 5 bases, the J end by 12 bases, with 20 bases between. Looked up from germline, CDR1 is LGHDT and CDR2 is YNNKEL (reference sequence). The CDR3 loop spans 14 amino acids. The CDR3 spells CASSYRVGVSGQFF. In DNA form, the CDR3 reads TGTGCCAGCAGCTACAGGGTTGGGGTGTCGGGGCAGTTCTTC.

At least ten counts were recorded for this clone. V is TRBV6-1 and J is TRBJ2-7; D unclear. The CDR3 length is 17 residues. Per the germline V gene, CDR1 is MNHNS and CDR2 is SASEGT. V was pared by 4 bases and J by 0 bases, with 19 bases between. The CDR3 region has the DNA TGTGCCAGCAGTGGTTCTTATGGAGCAAAACCCTCCTACGAGCAGTACTTC. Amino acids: CASSGSYGAKPSYEQYF.

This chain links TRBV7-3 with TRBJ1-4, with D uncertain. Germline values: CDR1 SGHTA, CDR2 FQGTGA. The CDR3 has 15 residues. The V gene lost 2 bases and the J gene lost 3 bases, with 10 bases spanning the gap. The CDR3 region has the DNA TGTGCCAGCAGCTTAGGCCCAGGCTCTAATGAAAAACTGTTTTTT. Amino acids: CASSLGPGSNEKLFF.

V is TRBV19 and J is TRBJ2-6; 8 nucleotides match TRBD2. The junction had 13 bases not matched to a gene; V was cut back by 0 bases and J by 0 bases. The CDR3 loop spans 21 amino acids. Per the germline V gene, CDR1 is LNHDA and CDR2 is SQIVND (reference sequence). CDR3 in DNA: TGTGCCAGTAGTATAGAGGGGCAGCGGGGGTTAATCGTCTCTGGGGCCAACGTCCTGACTTTC. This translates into CASSIEGQRGLIVSGANVLTF.

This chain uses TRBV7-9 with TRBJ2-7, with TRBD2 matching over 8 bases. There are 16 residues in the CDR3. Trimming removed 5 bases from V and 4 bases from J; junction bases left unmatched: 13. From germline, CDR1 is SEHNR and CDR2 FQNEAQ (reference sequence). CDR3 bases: TGTGCCAGCAGCGCCCTCCTCCGGGGCGGGGGGTACGAGCAGTACTTC. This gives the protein CASSALLRGGGYEQYF.

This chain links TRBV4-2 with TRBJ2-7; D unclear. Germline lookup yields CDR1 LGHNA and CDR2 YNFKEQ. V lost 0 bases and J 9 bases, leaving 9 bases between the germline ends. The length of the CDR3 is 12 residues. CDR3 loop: CASSQDREWQYF. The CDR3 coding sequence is TGTGCCAGCAGCCAAGATCGAGAGTGGCAGTACTTC.

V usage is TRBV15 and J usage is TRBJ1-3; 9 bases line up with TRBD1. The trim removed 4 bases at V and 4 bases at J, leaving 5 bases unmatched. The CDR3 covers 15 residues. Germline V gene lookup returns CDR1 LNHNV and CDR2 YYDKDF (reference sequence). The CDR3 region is CATSTDRGLGNTIYF. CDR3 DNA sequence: TGTGCCACCAGCACTGACAGGGGGTTGGGAAACACCATATATTTT. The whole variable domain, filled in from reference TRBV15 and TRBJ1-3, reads DAMVIQNPRYQVTQFGKPVTLSCSQTLNHNVMYWYQQKSSQAPKLLFHYYDKDFNNEADTPDNFQSRRPNTSFCFLDIRSPGLGDTAMYLCATSTDRGLGNTIYFGEGSWLTVV.

CDR3 coding DNA: TGCAGCGTTAGGGACAGGGTCACCTACGAGCAGTACTTC. Amino acid sequence: CSVRDRVTYEQYF. J is TRBJ2-7 and V is TRBV29-1, with 9 bases fitting TRBD1. The J segment lost 2 bases and the V segment lost 5 bases, leaving 4 bases of the junction unmatched. CDR1 is SQVTM and CDR2 is ANQGSEA in the germline V gene. CDR3 length: 13 amino acids.

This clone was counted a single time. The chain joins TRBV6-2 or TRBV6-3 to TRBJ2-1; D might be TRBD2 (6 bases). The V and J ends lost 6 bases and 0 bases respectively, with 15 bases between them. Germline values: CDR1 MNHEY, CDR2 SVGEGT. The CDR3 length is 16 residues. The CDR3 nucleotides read TGTGCCAGCAGCCTGAACCCCGGGAGCTCCTACAATGAGCAGTTCTTC. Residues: CASSLNPGSSYNEQFF.

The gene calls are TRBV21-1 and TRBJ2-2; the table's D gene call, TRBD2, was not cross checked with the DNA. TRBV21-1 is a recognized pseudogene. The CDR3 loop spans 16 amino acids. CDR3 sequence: CASSKSLREGLGELFF. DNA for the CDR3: TGTGCCAGCAGCAAGAGCCTCCGGGAGGGCCTCGGGGAGCTGTTTTTT.

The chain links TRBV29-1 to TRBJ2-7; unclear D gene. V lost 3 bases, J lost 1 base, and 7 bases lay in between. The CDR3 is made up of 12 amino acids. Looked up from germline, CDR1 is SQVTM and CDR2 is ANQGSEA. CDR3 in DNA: TGCAGCGTTGAGGTAGAATCCTACGAGCAGTACTTC. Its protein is CSVEVESYEQYF.